Reported below is one T cell receptor beta chain. Its antigen is unknown. This sample was taken from a study of identical twins. TCRdb reprocessed the 5' RACE reads via MiXCR and lists one record per CDR3 protein. The data show roughly 710,000 distinct CDR3 sequences, with around 6.1% seen just once and around 2% held by the top ten. The CDR3 totals 16 residues. The ends lost 6 bases at V and 2 bases at J; junction bases unmatched: 5. Study-wide points: It was cross-sectional statistical analysis, not following the same donors, that the conclusions relied on. Researchers reported excess low generation probability among twin-shared out-of-frame alpha sequences.

The sample consisted of naive T cells sorted from blood. The V and J genes are TRBV12-3 or TRBV12-4 and TRBJ2-1, with TRBD2 identical over 12 bases. The receptor was derived from a man younger than 30 in good health. The CDR3 loop is CASRRTSGAPYNEQFF. The CDR3 coding sequence is TGTGCCAGCAGGCGGACTAGCGGGGCCCCCTACAATGAGCAGTTCTTC.